A single sample gave rise to the 25 T cell receptor beta chains below, sequenced in a study of beta chain features in type 1 diabetes. Isolated RNA was reverse transcribed in full, so expressed TCRB transcripts were sequenced. The data were produced by immunoSEQ multiplex PCR, yet TCRdb's version contains in-frame clones alone and is incomplete. The sample contains fewer than 200,000 clones, roughly 8.1% of which appear only once. Sequencing input: central memory CD4+ T cells from blood. These receptors came from a man aged 18 to 30 in good health.

The table lists this clone with a few counts. The rearrangement links TRBV28 to TRBJ1-1; D remains unclear. V was cut by 4 bases and J by 4 bases, with 7 bases left in between. The length of the CDR3 is 12 residues. Germline CDR1 MDHEN, CDR2 SYDVKM. CDR3 in DNA: TGTGCCAGCAGTTCCGGAGGCACTGAAGCTTTCTTT. This gives the protein CASSSGGTEAFF.

The chain couples TRBV29-1 to TRBJ1-1, with TRBD1 as a possible D gene (6 bases). CDR3 length: 13 residues. V was trimmed by 6 bases and J by 6 bases, leaving 17 bases between them. CDR1 SQVTM and CDR2 ANQGSEA come from the germline V gene. CDR3 amino acids: CSVGGGTGAEAFF. As DNA, the CDR3 is TGCAGCGTGGGAGGGGGAACGGGCGCTGAAGCTTTCTTT.

The rearrangement uses TRBV6-6 and TRBJ2-7; 9 bases match TRBD1. CDR1 and CDR2 (germline): MNHNY, SVGAGI (reference sequence). Trimming at V came to 6 bases and at J to 6 bases, leaving 9 bases not matched to a gene. The CDR3 length is 14 residues. The CDR3 here is CASSSGQGTGEQYF. CDR3 coding DNA: TGTGCCAGCAGCTCTGGACAGGGGACGGGCGAGCAGTACTTC.

This clone was counted many times. CDR3 residues: CASSLEGNEQYF. The CDR3 nucleotides read TGCGCCAGCAGCTTGGAGGGGAACGAGCAGTACTTC. The chain recombines TRBV5-1 with TRBJ2-7; TRBD1 might be the D (5 bases). Trimming took off 0 bases at V and 5 bases at J, with 6 bases between the two ends. Germline CDR1 reads SGHRS; CDR2 reads YFSETQ. The CDR3 is 12 amino acids.

This clone has only a few counts. The chain has TRBV25-1 and TRBJ1-1; 7 bases map to TRBD1. The V segment lost 5 bases and the J segment 5 bases; nucleotides outside the gene matches: 5. Looked up from germline, CDR1 is MGHDK and CDR2 is SYGVNS. CDR3 size: 13 residues. CDR3 coding DNA: TGTGCCAGCAGTCTTACAGGGGTTACTGAAGCTTTCTTT. This sequence encodes CASSLTGVTEAFF.

This CDR3 reads CASSEGLAASYNEQFF. CDR3 nucleotides: TGTGCCAGCAGCGAGGGACTAGCGGCTTCCTACAATGAGCAGTTCTTC. This chain links TRBV9 with TRBJ2-1; 11 bases are a match to TRBD2. The germline V gene encodes CDR1 SGDLS and CDR2 YYNGEE. This CDR3 has 16 residues. V trimming: 3 bases; J trimming: 1 base; junction bases outside the gene matches: 3. The full variable domain, completed using reference TRBV9 and TRBJ2-1, is DSGVTQTPKHLITATGQRVTLRCSPRSGDLSVYWYQQSLDQGLQFLIQYYNGEERAKGNILERFSAQQFPDLHSELNLSSLELGDSALYFCASSEGLAASYNEQFFGPGTRLTVL.

This clone has a count of ten or more. This chain links TRBV7-3 with TRBJ2-5; the match to TRBD2 covers 7 bases. V lost 0 bases, J lost 5 bases, and 12 bases stayed unmatched. This CDR3 comprises 17 residues. Germline V gene lookup returns CDR1 SGHTA and CDR2 FQGTGA. The CDR3 sequence: CASSLTGLPKGGETQYF. CDR3 DNA: TGTGCCAGCAGCTTAACCGGGCTGCCCAAGGGAGGGGAGACCCAGTACTTC.

CDR3 sequence: CASSLGGSTETQYF. The CDR3 bases are TGTGCCAGCAGCTTAGGGGGCAGTACAGAGACCCAGTACTTC. The rearrangement uses TRBV11-3 and TRBJ2-5, with a weak D call TRBD1 (5 bases). Per germline, CDR1 SGHNT and CDR2 YENEEA. This CDR3 region has 14 residues. Trimming removed 1 base at V and 4 bases at J, with 10 bases between.

V is TRBV5-1 and J is TRBJ1-1; maybe TRBD1 (6 bases). The CDR3 runs 17 residues. Germline V lookup: CDR1 SGHRS, CDR2 YFSETQ. V was pared by 2 bases and J by 0 bases, with 17 bases between. Here the CDR3 reads CASSLGETGSMNTEAFF. DNA of the CDR3: TGCGCCAGCAGCTTAGGGGAGACAGGCAGTATGAACACTGAAGCTTTCTTT.

This clone was counted at least ten times. V is TRBV14 and J is TRBJ2-3; possible D gene TRBD2, 5 bases. The V gene's germline CDR1 is SGHDN and CDR2 FVKESK. The CDR3 loop spans 15 amino acids. The ends were cut back, 0 bases at V and 6 bases at J, with 13 bases in the middle. The CDR3 protein is CASSQDRVRGDTQYF. As DNA, the CDR3 is TGTGCCAGCAGCCAAGATAGAGTGAGAGGGGATACGCAGTATTTT.

This clone has at least ten counts. CDR3 DNA: TGCAGCGTTGAAGTCGTAGCGGGAGGGCCGCGCGAGACCCAGTACTTC. It translates to CSVEVVAGGPRETQYF. The genes are TRBV29-1 and TRBJ2-5; TRBD2 matches at 11 bases. Germline CDR1 SQVTM, CDR2 ANQGSEA. V shed 1 base and J 5 bases; nucleotides not matched to a gene: 9. This CDR3 contains 16 residues.

This clone was recorded a few times. V is TRBV7-3 and J is TRBJ2-6, with 8 bases that match TRBD1. The CDR3 loop spans 17 amino acids. Trimming removed 5 bases from V and 2 bases from J; junction bases left unmatched: 8. Germline CDR1 SGHTA, CDR2 FQGTGA. The CDR3 DNA reads TGTGCCAGCAGCCACCGAGCAGGGGGCCCTGGGGCCAACGTCCTGACTTTC. Its translation is CASSHRAGGPGANVLTF.

This clone turned up a few times. This chain links TRBV18 with TRBJ1-2; D gene uncertain. This CDR3 is built from 18 residues. Germline values: CDR1 KGHSH, CDR2 LQKENI. V was cut by 3 bases and J by 3 bases, with 23 bases left in between. The CDR3 reads CASSPRRSRGQSDYGYTF. CDR3 DNA sequence: TGTGCCAGCTCACCCCGACGATCCCGGGGTCAGAGCGACTATGGCTACACCTTC.

The gene calls are TRBV7-2 and TRBJ1-5; TRBD1 aligns across 10 bases. Germline assignment: CDR1 SGHTA and CDR2 FQGNSA. This CDR3 has 15 amino acids. The V segment lost 2 bases and the J segment 6 bases; nucleotides outside the gene matches: 4. The CDR3 spells CASSLRQGAGQPQHF. The CDR3 region has the DNA TGTGCCAGCAGCTTAAGACAGGGGGCGGGTCAGCCCCAGCATTTT.

The chain joins TRBV7-8 to TRBJ1-1; 7 positions agree with TRBD1. CDR1 is SGHVS and CDR2 is FQNEAQ in the germline V gene. The CDR3 has 13 residues. With V trimmed by 1 base and J by 7 bases, 3 bases remained unmatched. CDR3 region: CASSLGGGLEAFF. CDR3 sequence (DNA): TGTGCCAGCAGCTTAGGAGGGGGCCTTGAAGCTTTCTTT.

The V gene is TRBV11-2, the J gene TRBJ2-7, with D perhaps matching TRBD1 (5 bases). Germline CDR1 and CDR2: SGHAT and FQNNGV. The CDR3 totals 15 residues. V was cut by 1 base and J by 3 bases, with 13 bases left in between. As DNA, the CDR3 is TGTGCCAGCAGCTTAGTTTTCGGACAACTCTACGAGCAGTACTTC. It translates to CASSLVFGQLYEQYF.

The J gene is TRBJ2-1, the V gene TRBV5-1; 7 bases align to TRBD2. The CDR3 has 15 residues. V lost 5 bases, J lost 5 bases, and 10 bases stayed unmatched. Germline CDR1 SGHRS, CDR2 YFSETQ. The CDR3 here is CASSPREALNNEQFF. CDR3 nucleotides: TGCGCCAGCAGTCCCCGGGAGGCCCTAAACAATGAGCAGTTCTTC.

This clone was seen only a few times. The chain has TRBV1 and TRBJ2-5; TRBD1 was called by the table and not checked on the DNA. The J call may be wrong; the DNA end is better matched by TRBJ2-7. TRBV1 is a pseudogene. The CDR3 covers 18 residues. The CDR3, as DNA: TGCACCAGCAGCCGGATAAGGCCGAGTGATTACAGCTCCTACGAGCAGTACTTC. Amino acid sequence: CTSSRIRPSDYSSYEQYF.

The chain joins TRBV14 to TRBJ2-1; 7 bases match TRBD2. Germline assignment: CDR1 SGHDN and CDR2 FVKESK. The V gene end was trimmed by 0 bases and the J gene end by 6 bases; junction bases not matched to a gene: 11. This CDR3 is built from 17 residues. Here the CDR3 reads CASSQDYRQGGSNEQFF. CDR3 sequence (DNA): TGTGCCAGCAGCCAAGATTATAGGCAGGGAGGGTCCAATGAGCAGTTCTTC. The variable domain in full, completed from reference TRBV14 and TRBJ2-1, reads EAGVTQFPSHSVIEKGQTVTLRCDPISGHDNLYWYRRVMGKEIKFLLHFVKESKQDESGMPNNRFLAERTGGTYSTLKVQPAELEDSGVYFCASSQDYRQGGSNEQFFGPGTRLTVL.

The V call is TRBV21-1, the J call TRBJ2-4; TRBD1 reflects the table's D call only, with no check against the DNA. TRBV21-1 is marked as a pseudogene. The CDR3 totals 17 residues. The CDR3 sequence is CASSTTGTARAKNIQYF. CDR3 in DNA: TGTGCCAGCAGCACCACAGGGACGGCGCGGGCCAAAAACATTCAGTACTTC.

The rearrangement joins TRBV5-1 to TRBJ1-1; no clear D. Per the germline V gene, CDR1 is SGHRS and CDR2 is YFSETQ. Trimming removed 4 bases from V and 1 base from J, with 14 bases in between. The CDR3 is 15 amino acids. For the CDR3, the DNA is TGCGCCAGCAGCCCCTCGTTTGGGAGGAACACTGAAGCTTTCTTT. Its protein is CASSPSFGRNTEAFF.

In this sample, this clone turned up a few times. J is TRBJ1-5 and V is TRBV30; a weak D match, TRBD1 (5 bases). Looked up from germline, CDR1 is GTSNPN and CDR2 is SVGIG (reference sequence). The CDR3 covers 12 residues. Trimming cost V 5 bases and J 6 bases, with 11 bases left between them. CDR3 DNA sequence: TGTGCCTGGTCGGGGGGTAGTCAGCCCCAGCATTTT. Amino acid sequence: CAWSGGSQPQHF.

The chain is built from TRBV5-6 and TRBJ1-2, with 8 bases aligning to TRBD1. Germline lookup yields CDR1 SGHDT and CDR2 YYEEEE. The CDR3 has 15 amino acids. The trim removed 1 base at V and 7 bases at J, leaving 9 bases unmatched. The CDR3 DNA follows: TGTGCCAGCAGCTTGATGAACAGGGGGAAAGTTGGCTACACCTTC. Its protein product is CASSLMNRGKVGYTF.

This clone was observed many times. This rearrangement joins TRBV7-9 to TRBJ2-7; D perhaps matches TRBD1 (6 bases). Germline lookup yields CDR1 SEHNR and CDR2 FQNEAQ (reference sequence). V was trimmed by 5 bases and J by 2 bases, leaving 16 bases between them. The CDR3 extends over 15 amino acids. CDR3 DNA: TGTGCCAGCAGCCCCCCTCCCGCAGGGGCCTACGAGCAGTACTTC. Its translation: CASSPPPAGAYEQYF.

In its sample, this clone was seen many times. V gene TRBV28 combines with J gene TRBJ1-1; D gene ambiguous. The germline V and J ends were trimmed by 5 bases and 1 base, with 8 bases remaining between them. The germline gives CDR1 MDHEN, CDR2 SYDVKM. The CDR3 runs to 13 residues. This CDR3 reads CASSPLANTEAFF. Written as DNA, the CDR3 is TGTGCCAGCAGTCCACTCGCGAACACTGAAGCTTTCTTT. The complete variable domain, with remaining parts taken from reference TRBV28 and TRBJ1-1, reads DVKVTQSSRYLVKRTGEKVFLECVQDMDHENMFWYRQDPGLGLRLIYFSYDVKMKEKGDIPEGYSVSREKKERFSLILESASTNQTSMYLCASSPLANTEAFFGQGTRLTVV.